Following are 22 T cell receptor beta chains from one sample sequenced in a study of spatial heterogeneity in lung cancer (dated by TCRdb to about 2019). Library prep was done by 5' RACE. This sample was sequenced with a NextSeq 500. In-frame beta chains were kept once TCRdb had trimmed the public reads at Q25 with fastp and called clones with MiXCR. Records with the same CDR3 protein are collapsed into one entry carrying the most frequent genes and DNA. The sample has approximately 90,000 distinct CDR3 sequences on record, around 8.6% of them singletons. Around 7% of the sample belongs to the ten largest clones. Sample time point, as interpreted from the label and publication: sample taken at primary tumor resection. Whole RNA extracted from tumor and nontumor lung tissue, or from cryopreserved PBMC samples, was used for TCR sequencing without cell sorting. Sample: PBMCs, taken at surgery. Receptor source: a male donor with early-stage non-small cell lung cancer.

The V call is TRBV3-1, the J call TRBJ1-1, with D maybe TRBD1 (6 bases). This CDR3 contains 15 residues. V was clipped by 4 bases and J by 3 bases, with 15 bases between them. CDR1 is LGHDT, CDR2 YNNKEL, per germline (reference sequence). The CDR3: CASSRKVGGDTEAFF. CDR3 sequence (DNA): TGTGCCAGCAGCCGTAAAGTGGGGGGCGACACTGAAGCTTTCTTT.

This clonotype was picked up a small number of times. The chain joins TRBV29-1 to TRBJ2-7; 7 bases fit TRBD2. V lost 8 bases to trimming and J lost 6 bases; unmatched junction nucleotides: 19. The length of the CDR3 is 15 residues. Germline-derived CDR1 and CDR2 are SQVTM and ANQGSEA. The CDR3 nucleotides are TGCAGCCCGCGAGAGGCTAGCGGTTCGTCGGGCGAGCAGTACTTC. Translation gives CSPREASGSSGEQYF.

The chain links TRBV6-2 or TRBV6-3 to TRBJ2-1; D may be TRBD1 (5 bases). The CDR3 runs 13 residues. Trimming took 2 bases from V and 6 from J, leaving 8 bases between them. Per germline, CDR1 MNHEY and CDR2 SVGEGT. The CDR3 DNA is TGTGCCAGCAGTTACGGGGCTAGCAATGAGCAGTTCTTC. This codes for CASSYGASNEQFF.

The chain has TRBV2 and TRBJ2-1; TRBD1 is a possible D gene (6 bases). The V and J ends lost 5 bases and 1 base respectively, with 12 bases between them. The CDR3 contains 15 residues. In germline, CDR1 is SNHLY, CDR2 FYNNEI. The CDR3 loop reads CASSPTGPSYNEQFF. The CDR3 DNA reads TGTGCCAGCAGTCCGACAGGACCTTCCTACAATGAGCAGTTCTTC. The full variable domain, completed using reference TRBV2 and TRBJ2-1, is EPEVTQTPSHQVTQMGQEVILRCVPISNHLYFYWYRQILGQKVEFLVSFYNNEISEKSEIFDDQFSVERPDGSNFTLKIRSTKLEDSAMYFCASSPTGPSYNEQFFGPGTRLTVL.

Of note for this clonotype: A much bigger clone sits one base away, suggesting this may be a read error. The chain carries TRBV5-4 and TRBJ2-1, with D maybe TRBD2 (6 bases). CDR3 length: 17 residues. Germline CDR1 and CDR2: SGHNT and YYREEE (reference sequence). CDR3 nucleotides: TGTACCAGCAGCTTGGCGGGTAGCGGCTACTCCTACAATGAGCAGTTCTTC. This encodes CTSSLAGSGYSYNEQFF.

This clonotype appeared many times. The chain recombines TRBV6-2 or TRBV6-3 with TRBJ2-3, with D tentatively TRBD2 (6 bases). V lost 6 bases, J lost 0 bases, and 10 bases lay in between. This CDR3 region has 14 residues. Per the germline V gene, CDR1 is MNHEY and CDR2 is SVGEGT. The CDR3 DNA is TGTGCCAGCAGCCCCGGGGGAAGCACAGATACGCAGTATTTT. This encodes CASSPGGSTDTQYF.

The V call is TRBV18, the J call TRBJ2-1; 7 nucleotides line up with TRBD2. Per the germline V gene, CDR1 is KGHSH and CDR2 is LQKENI. The CDR3 spans 14 residues. V lost 6 bases and J lost 8; bases outside the gene matches: 10. The CDR3 bases are TGTGCCAGCTCCGCCGGGAGGATAAAGGATGAGCAGTTCTTC. Its protein product is CASSAGRIKDEQFF.

This clonotype has a count of ten or more. The chain is built from TRBV24-1 and TRBJ2-6, with a possible D match to TRBD2 (5 bases). The germline CDR1 and CDR2 sequences are KGHDR and SFDVKD. This CDR3 comprises 13 residues. Trimming shortened V by 12 bases and J by 4 bases, and 12 bases separated the two germline ends. DNA for the CDR3: TGTGCCTCTAGGGAGCTCGGGGCCAACGTCCTGACTTTC. Translated, it gives CASRELGANVLTF.

This clonotype was detected only a few times. The chain employs TRBV4-2 and TRBJ2-3; the D is unclear. CDR1 and CDR2 (germline): LGHNA, YNFKEQ. CDR3 length equals 15 residues. Trimming took 1 base from V and 0 from J, leaving 8 bases between them. The CDR3 loop reads CASSQAAGSTDTQYF. CDR3 DNA sequence: TGTGCCAGCAGCCAAGCTGCCGGTAGCACAGATACGCAGTATTTT.

V usage is TRBV7-9 and J usage is TRBJ2-3; D gene uncertain. The V gene lost 4 bases and the J gene lost 1 base, with 6 bases spanning the gap. Germline V gene lookup returns CDR1 SEHNR and CDR2 FQNEAQ (reference sequence). The CDR3 covers 13 residues. CDR3 amino acids: CASSSDGTDTQYF. The CDR3 DNA follows: TGTGCCAGCAGCTCAGACGGCACAGATACGCAGTATTTT. Full variable domain (outside the CDR3, taken from reference TRBV7-9 and TRBJ2-3): DTGVSQNPRHKITKRGQNVTFRCDPISEHNRLYWYRQTLGQGPEFLTYFQNEAQLEKSRLLSDRFSAERPKGSFSTLEIQRTEQGDSAMYLCASSSDGTDTQYFGPGTRLTVL.

V usage is TRBV7-9 and J usage is TRBJ2-3; TRBD1 aligns across 8 bases. The length of the CDR3 is 15 residues. Germline CDR1 reads SEHNR; CDR2 reads FQNEAQ (reference sequence). V shed 2 bases and J 7 bases; nucleotides not matched to a gene: 8. CDR3 in DNA: TGTGCCAGCAGCTTACATACAGGGGGAGCACATACGCAGTATTTT. Translation gives CASSLHTGGAHTQYF.

J is TRBJ2-7 and V is TRBV6-1, with D maybe TRBD2 (6 bases). Trimming left V 7 bases short and J 5 bases short, with 18 bases between. The germline CDR1 and CDR2 sequences are MNHNS and SASEGT. The CDR3 runs to 14 residues. CDR3 in amino acids: CASTETDGGDEQYF. The DNA of the CDR3 is TGTGCCAGCACAGAAACTGACGGGGGAGACGAGCAGTACTTC.

The chain combines TRBV4-3 with TRBJ2-7, with 10 bases matching TRBD1. The CDR3 length is 16 residues. Germline loops: CDR1 LGHNA, CDR2 YSLEER. Trimming took 0 bases from V and 2 from J; bases not matched to a gene: 4. CDR3 sequence: CASSQEWGQGTYEQYF. CDR3 sequence (DNA): TGCGCCAGCAGCCAAGAATGGGGACAGGGGACCTACGAGCAGTACTTC.

This clonotype has ten or more counts. This chain joins TRBV6-5 and TRBJ1-2; 7 bases are shared with TRBD1. Trimming took 5 bases from V and 0 from J; bases not matched to a gene: 6. There are 15 residues in the CDR3. Germline V gives CDR1 MNHEY, CDR2 SVGAGI. Here the CDR3 reads CASSTTGSSNYGYTF. As DNA, the CDR3 is TGTGCCAGCAGTACGACAGGGAGTTCTAACTATGGCTACACCTTC.

This clonotype has ten or more counts. V gene TRBV6-5 combines with J gene TRBJ2-1; 12 nucleotides match TRBD2. This CDR3 is built from 16 residues. The germline CDR1 and CDR2 sequences are MNHEY and SVGAGI. Trimming took 2 bases from V and 9 from J; bases not matched to a gene: 8. In DNA form, the CDR3 reads TGTGCCAGCAGTTACCCTTCTAGCGGGAGGGCTCGTGAGCAGTTCTTC. It translates to CASSYPSSGRAREQFF.

This clonotype was observed a handful of times. This CDR3 fails to terminate in the conserved phenylalanine or tryptophan, so it likely reflects a read error. It is unclear where the CDR3 begins or ends on the DNA, so no DNA is shown, and the CDR3 is as TCRdb lists it. The gene calls are TRBV20-1 and TRBJ2-1; TRBD1, the D gene given by the table, was not confirmed from the DNA. The CDR3 region is 12 residues in length, termini included. Germline V CDR1 and CDR2: DFQATT, SNEGSKA (reference sequence). CDR3 residues: CSARDTEGVERY.

The gene calls are TRBV7-9 and TRBJ2-3; 10 bases align to TRBD2. The CDR3 extends over 16 amino acids. V was clipped by 5 bases and J by 2 bases; unmatched bases: 7. Germline CDR1 reads SEHNR; CDR2 reads FQNEAQ (reference sequence). The CDR3 coding sequence is TGTGCCAGCAGCCCCTCACTAGCGGGGCCCACAGATACGCAGTATTTT. The encoded protein is CASSPSLAGPTDTQYF.

This clonotype was seen ten or more times. J is TRBJ2-7 and V is TRBV27; TRBD2 agrees at 7 bases. This CDR3 is built from 15 residues. V lost 5 bases and J lost 6; bases outside the gene matches: 13. Germline assignment: CDR1 MNHEY and CDR2 SMNVEV (reference sequence). The CDR3 sequence is CASSPWGTGGLEQYF. The DNA for the CDR3 is TGTGCCAGCAGTCCGTGGGGCACGGGAGGACTCGAGCAGTACTTC.

This clonotype was found many times. This chain joins TRBV5-1 and TRBJ1-6, with D hard to call. CDR3 length equals 14 residues. The V end lost 4 bases, the J end lost 5 bases, and 10 bases lay between the germline ends. The germline V gene has CDR1 SGHRS and CDR2 YFSETQ. The CDR3 here is CASSLNADNSPLHF. CDR3 in DNA: TGCGCCAGCAGCCTGAACGCGGATAATTCACCCCTCCACTTT.

This clonotype was detected a few times. V and J are TRBV28 and TRBJ1-1; D gene unclear. Germline V gives CDR1 MDHEN, CDR2 SYDVKM. The CDR3 is made up of 12 amino acids. Trimming stripped 3 bases from V and 3 bases from J, with 5 bases between. CDR3 bases: TGTGCCAGCAGTTTGCCATACACTGAAGCTTTCTTT. Translating gives CASSLPYTEAFF.

Only a few counts were recorded for this clonotype. This rearrangement joins TRBV9 to TRBJ2-5, with TRBD1 matching 8 bases. CDR3 size: 15 residues. V lost 4 bases and J lost 4; bases outside the gene matches: 9. Germline V gene data show CDR1 as SGDLS and CDR2 as YYNGEE. CDR3 sequence (DNA): TGTGCCAGCAGCCCCCAAACAGGGGGAGGAGAGACCCAGTACTTC. It specifies CASSPQTGGGETQYF.

This clonotype showed up just a few times. The chain uses TRBV30 and TRBJ1-2; unclear D gene. Germline lookup yields CDR1 GTSNPN and CDR2 SVGIG (reference sequence). The CDR3 sequence is 11 residues long. V shed 3 bases and J shed 6 bases, with 8 bases lying between them. CDR3 loop: CAWRSGNGYTF. The CDR3, as DNA: TGTGCCTGGAGAAGTGGGAATGGCTACACCTTC. Combining the CDR3 with reference TRBV30 and TRBJ1-2 gives the whole variable domain SQTIHQWPATLVQPVGSPLSLECTVEGTSNPNLYWYRQAAGRGLQLLFYSVGIGQISSEVPQNLSASRPQDRQFILSSKKLLLSDSGFYLCAWRSGNGYTFGSGTRLTVV.